This TCR beta chain was identified in a study of CD8 T cells in ankylosing spondylitis. Study-wide findings and caveats: Clones tied to disease were said to be significantly enriched in matched ankylosing spondylitis synovial fluid. Roughly 8 highly homologous variants made up a TCR beta motif, and this motif appeared characteristic of ankylosing spondylitis blood.

Germline V gives CDR1 SQVTM, CDR2 ANQGSEA. The CDR3 spans 12 residues. With 7 bases clipped from V and 3 bases from J, the junction kept 2 bases outside the gene matches. Notes on this clonotype: What it recognizes is unknown.

Libraries of TCR beta came from quantitative 5'-RACE with molecular barcodes. In TCRdb, the 5' RACE reads were re-called with MiXCR into one record per CDR3 protein. This sample has about 340,000 distinct CDR3 sequences, with approximately 22% found just once. Material: blood, either unsorted or a sorted T cell fraction (not recorded which). This rearrangement joins TRBV29-1 to TRBJ2-1, with 8 bases matching TRBD1. The sequence derives from a male donor with ankylosing spondylitis or in good health (not recorded which). The CDR3 region has the DNA TGCAGCGGGACAGGGCACTACAATGAGCAGTTCTTC. It specifies CSGTGHYNEQFF.